This T cell receptor beta chain was documented in a study of response to subunit inactivated influenza vaccine. Study-wide results and caveats: After each seasonal influenza vaccination, few new T cells are recruited, the authors suggested.

As concerns this clonotype: Its antigen is not known.

TCRdb re-derived calls from the RT-PCR reads in MiXCR, one entry per CDR3 protein. This table has 450,000 to 550,000 distinct CDR3 sequences, about 25% appearing once. V gave up 1 base and J gave up 6 bases, with 8 bases separating them. CDR3 size: 13 residues. The germline CDR1 and CDR2 sequences are SGHRS and YFSETQ. The clonotype was recovered from a man in his fifties who received an inactivated influenza vaccine. Sample: CD4+ T cells sorted from PBMCs, taken approximately 5 days after vaccination. The rearrangement joins TRBV5-1 to TRBJ2-1; D unresolved. The CDR3 DNA reads TGCGCCAGCAGCTTGCAATTGGGCAATGAGCAGTTCTTC. This sequence encodes CASSLQLGNEQFF.